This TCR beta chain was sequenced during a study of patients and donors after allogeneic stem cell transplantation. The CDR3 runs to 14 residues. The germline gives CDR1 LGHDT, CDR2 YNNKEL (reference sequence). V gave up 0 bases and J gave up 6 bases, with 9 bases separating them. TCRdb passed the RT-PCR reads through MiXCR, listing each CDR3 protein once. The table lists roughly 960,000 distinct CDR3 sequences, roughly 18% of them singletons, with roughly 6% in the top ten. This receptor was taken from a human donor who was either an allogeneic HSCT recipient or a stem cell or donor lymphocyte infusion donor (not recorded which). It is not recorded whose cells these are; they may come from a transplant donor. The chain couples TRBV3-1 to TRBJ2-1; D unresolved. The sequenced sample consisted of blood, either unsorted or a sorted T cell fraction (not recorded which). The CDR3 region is CASSQEGYRNEQFF. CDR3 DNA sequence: TGTGCCAGCAGCCAAGAAGGATATCGCAATGAGCAGTTCTTC.